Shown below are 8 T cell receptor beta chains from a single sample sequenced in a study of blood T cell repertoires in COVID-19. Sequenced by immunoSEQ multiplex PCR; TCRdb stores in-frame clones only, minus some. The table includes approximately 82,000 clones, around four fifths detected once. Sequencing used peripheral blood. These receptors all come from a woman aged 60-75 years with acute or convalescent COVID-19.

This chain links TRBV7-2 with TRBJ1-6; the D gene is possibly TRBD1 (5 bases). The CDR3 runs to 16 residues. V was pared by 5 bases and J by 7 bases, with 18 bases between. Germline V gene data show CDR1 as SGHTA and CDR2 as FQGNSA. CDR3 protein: CASSRDSALFNSPLHF. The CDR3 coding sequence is TGTGCCAGCAGCCGGGACTCAGCCCTATTCAATTCACCCCTCCACTTT.

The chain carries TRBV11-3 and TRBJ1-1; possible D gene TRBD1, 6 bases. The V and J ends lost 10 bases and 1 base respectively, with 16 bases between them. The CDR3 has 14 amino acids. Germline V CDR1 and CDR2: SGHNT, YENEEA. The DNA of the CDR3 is TGTGCCACTACCTTAGAGGGGGGGAACACTGAAGCTTTCTTT. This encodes CATTLEGGNTEAFF.

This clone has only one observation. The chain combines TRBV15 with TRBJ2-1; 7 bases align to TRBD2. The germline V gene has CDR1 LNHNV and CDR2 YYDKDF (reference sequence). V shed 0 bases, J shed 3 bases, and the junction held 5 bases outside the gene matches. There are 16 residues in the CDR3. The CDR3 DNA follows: TGTGCCACCAGCAGAGATCTCGGCGGGGGCTACAATGAGCAGTTCTTC. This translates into CATSRDLGGGYNEQFF.

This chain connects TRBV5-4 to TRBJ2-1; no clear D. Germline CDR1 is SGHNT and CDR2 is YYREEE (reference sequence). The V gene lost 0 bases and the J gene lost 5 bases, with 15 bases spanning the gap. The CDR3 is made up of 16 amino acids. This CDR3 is CASSLAVGRSDNEQFF. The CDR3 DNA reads TGTGCCAGCAGCTTGGCCGTCGGTCGATCGGACAATGAGCAGTTCTTC.

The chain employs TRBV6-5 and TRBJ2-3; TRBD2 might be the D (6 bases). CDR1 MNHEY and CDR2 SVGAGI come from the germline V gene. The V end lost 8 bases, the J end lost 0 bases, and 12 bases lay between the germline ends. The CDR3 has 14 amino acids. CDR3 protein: CASRDSSSTDTQYF. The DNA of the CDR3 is TGTGCCAGCCGGGACTCCAGTAGCACAGATACGCAGTATTTT.

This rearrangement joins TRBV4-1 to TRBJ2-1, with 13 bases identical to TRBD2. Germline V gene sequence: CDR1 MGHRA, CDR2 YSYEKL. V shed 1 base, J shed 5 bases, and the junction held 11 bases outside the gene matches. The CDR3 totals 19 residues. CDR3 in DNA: TGCGCCAGCAGCCAAGTATACACTCCGACTAGCGGGGGGAACAATGAGCAGTTCTTC. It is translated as CASSQVYTPTSGGNNEQFF.

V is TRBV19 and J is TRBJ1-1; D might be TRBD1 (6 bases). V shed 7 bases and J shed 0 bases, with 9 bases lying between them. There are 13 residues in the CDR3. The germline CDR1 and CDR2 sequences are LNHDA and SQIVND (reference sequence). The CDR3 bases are TGTGCCAGTACGGGACAATTGAACACTGAAGCTTTCTTT. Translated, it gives CASTGQLNTEAFF.

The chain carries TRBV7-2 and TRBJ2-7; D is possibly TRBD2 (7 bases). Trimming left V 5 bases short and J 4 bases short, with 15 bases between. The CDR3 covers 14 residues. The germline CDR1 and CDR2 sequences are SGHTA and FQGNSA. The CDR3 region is CASSNYKGGYEQYF. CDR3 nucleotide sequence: TGTGCCAGCAGCAATTATAAGGGGGGGTACGAGCAGTACTTC.